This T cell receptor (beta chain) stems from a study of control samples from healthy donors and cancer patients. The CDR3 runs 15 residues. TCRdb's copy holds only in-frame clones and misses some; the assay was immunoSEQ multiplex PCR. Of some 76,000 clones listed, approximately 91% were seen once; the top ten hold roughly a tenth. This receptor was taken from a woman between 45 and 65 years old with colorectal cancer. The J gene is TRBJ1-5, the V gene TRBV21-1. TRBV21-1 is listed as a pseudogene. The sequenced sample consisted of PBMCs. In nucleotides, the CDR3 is TGTGCCAGCAGCAAAGGGGGGGGGAGCAATCAGCCCCAGCATTTT. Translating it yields CASSKGGGSNQPQHF.